The source of this T cell receptor beta chain is a study of T cell changes during pregnancy in multiple sclerosis. Only in-frame clones appear in the TCRdb table, and some are missing; sequencing was by immunoSEQ multiplex PCR. The sample records about 79,000 clones, under 95% being singletons. V lost 5 bases, J lost 7 bases, and 18 bases lay in between. Germline values: CDR1 MDHEN, CDR2 SYDVKM. This CDR3 contains 15 residues. This clone was seen ten or more times. Sequences were derived from CD4+ T cells from peripheral blood mononuclear cells, sampled in the second trimester of pregnancy. This sequence joins TRBV28 and TRBJ1-3, with D tentatively TRBD1 (6 bases). This TCR came from a female donor with multiple sclerosis, enrolled in a pregnancy study. The chain's CDR3 is CASSPGRGNGNTIYF. For the CDR3, the DNA is TGTGCCAGCAGTCCGGGCAGGGGAAATGGGAACACCATATATTTT.